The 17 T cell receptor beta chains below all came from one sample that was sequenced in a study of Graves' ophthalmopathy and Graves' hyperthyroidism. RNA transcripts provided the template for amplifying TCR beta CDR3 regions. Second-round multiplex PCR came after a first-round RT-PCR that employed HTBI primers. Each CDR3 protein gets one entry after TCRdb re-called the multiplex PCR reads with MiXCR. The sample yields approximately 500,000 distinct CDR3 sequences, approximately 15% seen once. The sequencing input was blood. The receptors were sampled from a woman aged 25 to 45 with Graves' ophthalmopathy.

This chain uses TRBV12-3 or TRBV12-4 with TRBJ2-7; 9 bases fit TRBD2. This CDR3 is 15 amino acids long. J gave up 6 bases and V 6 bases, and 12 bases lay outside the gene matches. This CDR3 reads CASRLAGRQGVEQYF. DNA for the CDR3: TGTGCCAGCAGGCTAGCGGGGCGGCAGGGGGTCGAGCAGTACTTC.

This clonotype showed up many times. The CDR3, as DNA: TGTGCCAGCTCACCAGCGACAGGGGGCGCGTATAACATTCAGTACTTC. This encodes CASSPATGGAYNIQYF. This chain joins TRBV18 and TRBJ2-4; 10 bases map to TRBD1. The CDR3 runs 16 residues. Per the germline V gene, CDR1 is KGHSH and CDR2 is LQKENI. V trimming: 2 bases; J trimming: 7 bases; junction bases outside the gene matches: 8.

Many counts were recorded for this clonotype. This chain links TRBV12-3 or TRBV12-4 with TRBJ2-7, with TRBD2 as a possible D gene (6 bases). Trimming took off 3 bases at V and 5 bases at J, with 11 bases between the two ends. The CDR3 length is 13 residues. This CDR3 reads CASSFWGVDEQYF. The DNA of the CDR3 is TGTGCCAGCAGTTTTTGGGGGGTCGACGAGCAGTACTTC.

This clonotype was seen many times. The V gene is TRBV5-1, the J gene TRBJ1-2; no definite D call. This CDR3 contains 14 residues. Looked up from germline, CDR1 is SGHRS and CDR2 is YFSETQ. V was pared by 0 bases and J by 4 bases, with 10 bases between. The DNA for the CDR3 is TGCGCCAGCAGCTTGGAACGGTACGGCTATGGCTACACCTTC. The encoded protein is CASSLERYGYGYTF.

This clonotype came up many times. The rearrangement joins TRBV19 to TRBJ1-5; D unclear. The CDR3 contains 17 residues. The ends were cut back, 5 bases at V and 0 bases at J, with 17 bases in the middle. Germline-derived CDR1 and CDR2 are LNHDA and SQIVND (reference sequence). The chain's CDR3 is CASSSGEGRYSNQPQHF. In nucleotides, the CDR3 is TGTGCCAGTAGTTCAGGAGAAGGCAGATATAGCAATCAGCCCCAGCATTTT.

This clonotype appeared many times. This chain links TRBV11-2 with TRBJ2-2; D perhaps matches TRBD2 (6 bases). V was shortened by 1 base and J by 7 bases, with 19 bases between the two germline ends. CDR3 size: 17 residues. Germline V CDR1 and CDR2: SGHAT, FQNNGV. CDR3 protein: CASSLGAGPRAGGELFF. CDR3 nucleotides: TGTGCCAGCAGCTTAGGGGCGGGACCCCGAGCCGGCGGGGAGCTGTTTTTT.

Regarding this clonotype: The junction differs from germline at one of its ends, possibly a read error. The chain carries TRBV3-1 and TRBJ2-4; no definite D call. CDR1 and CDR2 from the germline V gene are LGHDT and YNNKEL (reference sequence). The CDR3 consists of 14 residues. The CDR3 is CASSHAQSKNIKYF. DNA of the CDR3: TGTGCCAGCAGCCATGCACAATCCAAAAACATTAAGTACTTC.

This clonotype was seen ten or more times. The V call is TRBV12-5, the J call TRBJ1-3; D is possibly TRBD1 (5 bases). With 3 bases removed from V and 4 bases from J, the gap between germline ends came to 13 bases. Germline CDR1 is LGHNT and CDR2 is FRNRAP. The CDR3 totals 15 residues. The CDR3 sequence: CASGFSGTTGNTIYF. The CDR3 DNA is TGTGCTAGTGGTTTCTCCGGGACGACAGGAAACACCATATATTTT.

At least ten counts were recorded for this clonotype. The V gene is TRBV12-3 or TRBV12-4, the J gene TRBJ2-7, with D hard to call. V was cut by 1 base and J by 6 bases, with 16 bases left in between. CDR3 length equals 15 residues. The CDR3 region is CASSLVRGLTGEQYF. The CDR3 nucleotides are TGTGCCAGCAGTTTAGTCCGTGGGCTAACGGGCGAGCAGTACTTC.

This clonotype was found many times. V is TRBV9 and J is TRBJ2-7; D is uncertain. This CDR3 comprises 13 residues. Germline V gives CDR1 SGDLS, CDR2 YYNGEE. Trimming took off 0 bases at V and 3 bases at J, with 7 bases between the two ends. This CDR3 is CASSVDPGYEQYF. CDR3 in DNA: TGTGCCAGCAGCGTAGACCCGGGCTACGAGCAGTACTTC.

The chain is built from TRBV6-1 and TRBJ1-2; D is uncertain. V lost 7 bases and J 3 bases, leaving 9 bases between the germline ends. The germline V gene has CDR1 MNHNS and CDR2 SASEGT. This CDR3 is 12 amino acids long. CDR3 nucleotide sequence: TGTGCCAGCAAAAAAGGGCACTATGGCTACACCTTC. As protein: CASKKGHYGYTF.

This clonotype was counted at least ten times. CDR3 loop: CASSIYNRDRGNMNTEAFF. The CDR3 DNA is TGTGCCAGCAGTATCTACAACCGGGACAGGGGCAATATGAACACTGAAGCTTTCTTT. The rearrangement uses TRBV28 and TRBJ1-1; TRBD1 matches 10 bases. Germline lookup yields CDR1 MDHEN and CDR2 SYDVKM. V trimming: 5 bases; J trimming: 0 bases; junction bases outside the gene matches: 15. This CDR3 has 19 residues.

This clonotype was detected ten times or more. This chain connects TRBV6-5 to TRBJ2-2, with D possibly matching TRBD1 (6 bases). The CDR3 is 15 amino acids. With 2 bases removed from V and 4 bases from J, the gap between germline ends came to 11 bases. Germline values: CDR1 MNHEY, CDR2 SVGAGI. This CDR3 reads CASSYGQGSTGELFF. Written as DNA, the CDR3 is TGTGCCAGCAGTTACGGGCAGGGGAGCACCGGGGAGCTGTTTTTT.

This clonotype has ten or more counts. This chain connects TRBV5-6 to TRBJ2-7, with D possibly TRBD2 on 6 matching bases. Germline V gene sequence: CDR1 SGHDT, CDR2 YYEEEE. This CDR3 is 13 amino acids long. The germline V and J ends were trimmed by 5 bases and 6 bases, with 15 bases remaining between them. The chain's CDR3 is CASSGGNLGEQYF. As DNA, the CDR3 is TGTGCCAGCAGTGGAGGGAACCTGGGCGAGCAGTACTTC.

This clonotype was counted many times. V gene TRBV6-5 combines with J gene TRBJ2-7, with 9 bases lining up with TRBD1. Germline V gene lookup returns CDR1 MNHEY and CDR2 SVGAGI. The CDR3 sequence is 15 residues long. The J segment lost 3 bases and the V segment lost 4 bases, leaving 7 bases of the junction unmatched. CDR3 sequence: CASSFRTGDLYEQYF. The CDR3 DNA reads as TGTGCCAGCAGTTTCCGGACAGGGGACCTCTACGAGCAGTACTTC.

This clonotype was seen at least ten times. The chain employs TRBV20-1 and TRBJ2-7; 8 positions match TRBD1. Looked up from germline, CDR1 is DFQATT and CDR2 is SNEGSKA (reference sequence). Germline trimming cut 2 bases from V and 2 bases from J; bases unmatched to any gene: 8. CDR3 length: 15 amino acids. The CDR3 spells CSARLDRENAYEQYF. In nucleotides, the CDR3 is TGCAGTGCTAGACTGGACAGGGAGAATGCCTACGAGCAGTACTTC.

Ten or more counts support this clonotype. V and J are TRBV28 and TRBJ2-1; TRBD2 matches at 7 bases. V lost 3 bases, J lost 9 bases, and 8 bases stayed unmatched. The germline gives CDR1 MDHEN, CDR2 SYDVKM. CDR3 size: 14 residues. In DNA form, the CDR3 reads TGTGCCAGCAGTTTGCCTTTCCGGGGGGTTGAGCAGTTCTTC. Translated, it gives CASSLPFRGVEQFF.